This TCR beta chain was retrieved from a study of PD-1 blockade in classical Hodgkin lymphoma. General study results and limits: Diversity in CD4+ TCRs, unlike that measured in CD8+ TCRs, had risen significantly by C4D1. Patients were excluded if nivolumab began under 1 year after ASCT (the autologous transplant). Those achieving complete response showed baseline diversity like newly diagnosed patients. Underlying causes for the observed repertoire differences were not defined, possibly disease activity or prior therapy.

This CDR3 comprises 14 residues. Germline values: CDR1 LGHNA, CDR2 YSLEER. Trimming stripped 2 bases from V and 3 bases from J, with 11 bases between. TCRdb's table, derived via immunoSEQ multiplex PCR, lists solely in-frame clones and lacks some. The sample holds about 42,000 clones; around 71% are singletons and the top ten take 3%. To note about this clone: Its antigen is undetermined.

All trial patients relapsed after autologous stem cell transplantation. The specimen comprised peripheral blood mononuclear cells (PBMCs), sampled at baseline. The receptor comes from a human donor with classical Hodgkin lymphoma. V and J are TRBV4-3 and TRBJ2-7, with D perhaps matching TRBD2 (6 bases). The CDR3 bases are TGCGCCAGCAGCCAAACGCGGGGCGTCTACGAGCAGTACTTC. Protein: CASSQTRGVYEQYF.